Shown below are 30 T cell receptor beta chains from a single sample sequenced in a study of T cells in narcolepsy. Clones were read by immunoSEQ multiplex PCR, and TCRdb kept only the in-frame ones, dropping some. The data contain over 25,000 clones, 79% of them singletons. The material sequenced was memory (CD45RA-) CD4+ T cells from blood. All receptors derive from a human donor in good health.

V usage is TRBV7-9 and J usage is TRBJ1-1; no clear D. Germline V lookup: CDR1 SEHNR, CDR2 FQNEAQ (reference sequence). This CDR3 is 13 amino acids long. With 2 bases removed from V and 4 bases from J, the gap between germline ends came to 8 bases. The CDR3 here is CASSLTAGTEAFF. The CDR3 DNA is TGTGCCAGCAGCTTAACGGCAGGCACTGAAGCTTTCTTT.

The V and J genes are TRBV5-1 and TRBJ2-3; either TRBD1 or TRBD2 may fit D (6 bases each). V was cut by 1 base and J by 0 bases, with 12 bases left in between. This CDR3 is built from 16 residues. Per germline, CDR1 SGHRS and CDR2 YFSETQ. The CDR3 reads CASSLFPGASTDTQYF. The CDR3 region has the DNA TGCGCCAGCAGCTTGTTCCCGGGGGCTAGCACAGATACGCAGTATTTT.

DNA of the CDR3: TGTGCCAGCAGTTTATCGGCTAGCGGGAGTAGCTACGAGCAGTACTTC. As protein: CASSLSASGSSYEQYF. This sequence joins TRBV28 and TRBJ2-7, with 10 bases lining up with TRBD2. The CDR3 is 16 residues long. From germline, CDR1 is MDHEN and CDR2 SYDVKM. The V and J ends lost 1 base and 3 bases, in that order; junction bases with no gene match: 6.

The rearrangement links TRBV25-1 to TRBJ1-4, with 10 bases fitting TRBD1. CDR1 MGHDK and CDR2 SYGVNS come from the germline V gene. V lost 6 bases to trimming and J lost 4 bases; unmatched junction nucleotides: 11. This CDR3 has 17 residues. For the CDR3, the DNA is TGTGCCAGCAGCGTCCCTAGGGACAGGGGAGGTAATGAAAAACTGTTTTTT. Its translation is CASSVPRDRGGNEKLFF. Based on the CDR3 plus reference TRBV25-1 and TRBJ1-4, the full variable domain is EADIYQTPRYLVIGTGKKITLECSQTMGHDKMYWYQQDPGMELHLIHYSYGVNSTEKGDLSSESTVSRIRTEHFPLTLESARPSHTSQYLCASSVPRDRGGNEKLFFGSGTQLSVL.

The chain uses TRBV5-4 and TRBJ1-1, with D maybe TRBD1 (5 bases). Germline-derived CDR1 and CDR2 are SGHNT and YYREEE (reference sequence). Trimming took 1 base from V and 10 from J, leaving 11 bases between them. The CDR3 consists of 12 residues. In DNA, the CDR3 is TGTGCCAGCAGCTTGCGAACAGGATCAGCTTTCTTT. Amino acid sequence: CASSLRTGSAFF. The variable domain in full, completed from reference TRBV5-4 and TRBJ1-1, reads ETGVTQSPTHLIKTRGQQVTLRCSSQSGHNTVSWYQQALGQGPQFIFQYYREEENGRGNFPPRFSGLQFPNYSSELNVNALELDDSALYLCASSLRTGSAFFGQGTRLTVV.

The rearrangement joins TRBV29-1 to TRBJ1-1; no firm D call. Germline V gene data show CDR1 as SQVTM and CDR2 as ANQGSEA. There are 13 residues in the CDR3. V gave up 3 bases and J gave up 0 bases, with 8 bases separating them. As DNA, the CDR3 is TGCAGCGTTGAGAACAGAGTGAACACTGAAGCTTTCTTT. Translated, it gives CSVENRVNTEAFF. The entire variable domain, with the rest obtained from reference TRBV29-1 and TRBJ1-1, is as follows: SAVISQKPSRDICQRGTSLTIQCQVDSQVTMMFWYRQQPGQSLTLIATANQGSEATYESGFVIDKFPISRPNLTFSTLTVSNMSPEDSSIYLCSVENRVNTEAFFGQGTRLTVV.

The V and J genes are TRBV6-6 and TRBJ2-2, with D maybe TRBD1 (5 bases). With 6 bases removed from V and 3 bases from J, the gap between germline ends came to 14 bases. This CDR3 is 15 amino acids long. Germline-derived CDR1 and CDR2 are MNHNY and SVGAGI (reference sequence). CDR3 coding DNA: TGTGCCAGCAGACTCTCTCAGGGATACACCGGGGAGCTGTTTTTT. Its translation: CASRLSQGYTGELFF.

Worth noting for this clone: One end of the junction varies from germline; a read error may be responsible. The chain carries TRBV4-2 and TRBJ2-1; perhaps TRBD1 as D (6 bases). The CDR3 consists of 21 residues. Germline assignment: CDR1 LGHNA and CDR2 YNFKEQ. CDR3 sequence (DNA): TGTGCCAGAAGCCAAGACAGGAGCCACAGAAGTGGGAGAGAGGATTACAATGAGCAGTTCTTC. It is translated as CARSQDRSHRSGREDYNEQFF.

This sequence joins TRBV19 and TRBJ2-2, with 11 bases aligning to TRBD1. The V gene's germline CDR1 is LNHDA and CDR2 SQIVND (reference sequence). Losses at the gene ends were 10 bases for V and 0 bases for J; bases not matched to a gene: 1. The CDR3 totals 14 residues. This CDR3 reads CAMGQGANTGELFF. The CDR3 coding sequence is TGTGCCATGGGACAGGGGGCGAACACCGGGGAGCTGTTTTTT.

This clone was detected only a few times. The chain has TRBV11-2 and TRBJ1-1; possible D gene TRBD1, 6 bases. CDR1 and CDR2 from the germline V gene are SGHAT and FQNNGV. V shed 4 bases and J shed 4 bases, with 13 bases lying between them. This CDR3 has 14 residues. The chain's CDR3 is CASSSFLGGTEAFF. CDR3 nucleotides: TGTGCCAGCAGCTCCTTCCTAGGGGGCACTGAAGCTTTCTTT. Complete variable domain (other parts from reference TRBV11-2 and TRBJ1-1): EAGVAQSPRYKIIEKRQSVAFWCNPISGHATLYWYQQILGQGPKLLIQFQNNGVVDDSQLPKDRFSAERLKGVDSTLKIQPAKLEDSAVYLCASSSFLGGTEAFFGQGTRLTVV.

V is TRBV5-4 and J is TRBJ2-7, with 10 bases lining up with TRBD1. The germline V gene has CDR1 SGHNT and CDR2 YYREEE (reference sequence). This CDR3 comprises 15 residues. With V trimmed by 3 bases and J by 5 bases, 8 bases remained unmatched. This chain's CDR3 is CASSSPGQGSHEQYF. As DNA, the CDR3 is TGTGCCAGCAGCTCTCCGGGACAGGGGTCCCACGAGCAGTACTTC.

The rearrangement joins TRBV5-4 to TRBJ2-3, with D unclear. This CDR3 has 13 amino acids. Trimming left V 1 base short and J 5 bases short, with 8 bases between. Germline CDR1 is SGHNT and CDR2 is YYREEE (reference sequence). DNA for the CDR3: TGTGCCAGCAGCTTGTGGGCTGGAGATACGCAGTATTTT. This codes for CASSLWAGDTQYF. The full variable domain, completed using reference TRBV5-4 and TRBJ2-3, is ETGVTQSPTHLIKTRGQQVTLRCSSQSGHNTVSWYQQALGQGPQFIFQYYREEENGRGNFPPRFSGLQFPNYSSELNVNALELDDSALYLCASSLWAGDTQYFGPGTRLTVL.

V and J are TRBV28 and TRBJ1-2; D is unclear. Germline CDR1 MDHEN, CDR2 SYDVKM. V was trimmed by 2 bases and J by 2 bases, leaving 6 bases between them. The CDR3 contains 13 residues. CDR3 sequence (DNA): TGTGCCAGCAGTTTAACGGGGAACTATGGCTACACCTTC. Translation: CASSLTGNYGYTF.

This clone was seen once. The chain carries TRBV7-9 and TRBJ1-3; 7 positions match TRBD1. The germline gives CDR1 SEHNR, CDR2 FQNEAQ (reference sequence). This CDR3 region has 16 residues. V gave up 4 bases and J gave up 0 bases; unmatched junction bases: 6. The CDR3 loop is CASSSGQPYSGNTIYF. The CDR3 coding sequence is TGTGCCAGCAGCTCGGGACAGCCTTACTCTGGAAACACCATATATTTT.

The rearrangement joins TRBV5-4 to TRBJ2-1; D unclear. This CDR3 comprises 13 residues. Germline V CDR1 and CDR2: SGHNT, YYREEE (reference sequence). Trimming removed 4 bases from V and 8 bases from J, with 13 bases in between. CDR3 nucleotides: TGTGCCAGCAGCGGCCGTCAAATGGATGAGCAGTTCTTC. It specifies CASSGRQMDEQFF.

The chain carries TRBV4-1 and TRBJ2-5; no reliable D call. This CDR3 is 12 amino acids long. Between the trimmed V and J ends, which lost 1 base and 11 bases, there was a span of 11 bases. Germline loops: CDR1 MGHRA, CDR2 YSYEKL. The DNA of the CDR3 is TGCGCCAGCAGCCAAGGGGGAAACAAGCAGTACTTC. Translation: CASSQGGNKQYF.

The count of this clone is one. This sequence joins TRBV6-4 and TRBJ2-1; 7 nucleotides agree with TRBD2. Germline-derived CDR1 and CDR2 are MRHNA and SNTAGT. V shed 4 bases, J shed 1 base, and the junction held 7 bases outside the gene matches. This CDR3 has 16 amino acids. The CDR3 reads CASSVGLLRSYNEQFF. The CDR3 DNA is TGTGCCAGCAGTGTGGGACTACTCCGATCCTACAATGAGCAGTTCTTC.

The V call is TRBV6-6, the J call TRBJ2-7, with a tentative D call TRBD2 (5 bases). The CDR3 runs to 16 residues. With 4 bases removed from V and 4 bases from J, the gap between germline ends came to 20 bases. CDR1 is MNHNY and CDR2 is SVGAGI in the germline V gene (reference sequence). CDR3 in amino acids: CASSSPSTAGKYEQYF. CDR3 bases: TGTGCCAGCAGTTCCCCCTCGACGGCCGGGAAGTACGAGCAGTACTTC.

The J gene is TRBJ2-7, the V gene TRBV4-2; D unresolved. Germline V gene sequence: CDR1 LGHNA, CDR2 YNFKEQ. The CDR3 runs to 15 residues. V lost 0 bases to trimming and J lost 1 base, with 10 bases between them. CDR3 loop: CASSQDPGDSYEQYF. The CDR3 DNA follows: TGTGCCAGCAGCCAAGATCCGGGCGATTCCTACGAGCAGTACTTC.

This chain uses TRBV11-2 with TRBJ2-7, with 12 bases matching TRBD1. The trim removed 6 bases at V and 9 bases at J, leaving 12 bases unmatched. This CDR3 has 15 residues. Germline CDR1 reads SGHAT; CDR2 reads FQNNGV. CDR3 DNA: TGTGCCAGCAGGAATCCGGGGACAGGGGGCAGGTCGCAGTACTTC. Its translation: CASRNPGTGGRSQYF.

The chain recombines TRBV7-3 with TRBJ1-4, with a tentative D call TRBD1 (5 bases). CDR3 length: 15 residues. Trimming stripped 5 bases from V and 0 bases from J, with 10 bases between. Germline loops: CDR1 SGHTA, CDR2 FQGTGA. CDR3 loop: CASSLGRATNEKLFF. The CDR3, as DNA: TGTGCCAGCAGCCTGGGACGGGCAACTAATGAAAAACTGTTTTTT.

This clone showed up just a few times. With only one base between it and a far larger clone, this is likely a read error. V is TRBV4-2 and J is TRBJ2-7; TRBD2 is a possible D gene (7 bases). The CDR3 has 15 residues. Trimming stripped 4 bases from V and 0 bases from J, with 13 bases between. Germline CDR1 is LGHNA and CDR2 is YNFKEQ. Here the CDR3 reads CASSLCGGTSYEQYF. CDR3 bases: TGTGCCAGCAGCCTCTGCGGGGGCACCTCCTACGAGCAGTACTTC.

In the case of this clone: Different DNA sequences within this sample yield the same CDR3. The chain has TRBV2 and TRBJ2-7, with TRBD1 matching over 8 bases. The CDR3 sequence is 12 residues long. Germline V CDR1 and CDR2: SNHLY, FYNNEI. Trimming at V came to 6 bases and at J to 4 bases, leaving 2 bases not matched to a gene. CDR3 DNA sequence: TGTGCCAGCAGGCGGACAGGGTACGAGCAGTACTTC. Residues: CASRRTGYEQYF.

This clone was seen a handful of times. The rearrangement links TRBV6-4 to TRBJ2-7; D is ambiguous. Per the germline V gene, CDR1 is MRHNA and CDR2 is SNTAGT. Trimming pared 9 bases from V and 4 bases from J, leaving 1 base between. The CDR3 is 8 residues long. CDR3 nucleotides: TGTGCCAGTTACGAGCAGTACTTC. The encoded protein is CASYEQYF.

The gene calls are TRBV5-1 and TRBJ2-5, with D perhaps matching TRBD2 (5 bases). In germline, CDR1 is SGHRS, CDR2 YFSETQ. V was trimmed by 4 bases and J by 2 bases, leaving 21 bases between them. CDR3 length: 17 amino acids. CDR3 sequence: CASSPYFDSAHQETQYF. In DNA form, the CDR3 reads TGCGCCAGCAGCCCTTACTTTGATAGCGCTCATCAAGAGACCCAGTACTTC.

This clone was seen only a few times. The chain recombines TRBV11-3 with TRBJ2-2, with D uncertain. The CDR3 totals 14 residues. Germline CDR1 and CDR2: SGHNT and YENEEA. V was cut by 0 bases and J by 6 bases, with 8 bases left in between. CDR3 in DNA: TGTGCCAGCAGCTTAGATCGTGTTGCCGGGGAGCTGTTTTTT. Protein product: CASSLDRVAGELFF.

The chain carries TRBV19 and TRBJ2-3; 8 nucleotides line up with TRBD2. V lost 5 bases and J lost 2; bases outside the gene matches: 9. Germline values: CDR1 LNHDA, CDR2 SQIVND (reference sequence). The CDR3 totals 16 residues. DNA for the CDR3: TGTGCCAGTAGTTTACGTAGCGGGGCCGCCACAGATACGCAGTATTTT. It codes for CASSLRSGAATDTQYF. Variable domain in full (rest from reference TRBV19 and TRBJ2-3): DGGITQSPKYLFRKEGQNVTLSCEQNLNHDAMYWYRQDPGQGLRLIYYSQIVNDFQKGDIAEGYSVSREKKESFPLTVTSAQKNPTAFYLCASSLRSGAATDTQYFGPGTRLTVL.

J is TRBJ2-7 and V is TRBV5-8; tentatively, D is TRBD1 (6 bases). V dropped 4 bases and J dropped 6 bases, with 11 bases sitting between them. Germline CDR1 and CDR2: SGHTS and YDEGEE. The CDR3 totals 12 residues. CDR3 nucleotide sequence: TGTGCCAGCAGCGCGACAGGTTTCGAGCAGTACTTC. Protein product: CASSATGFEQYF.

CDR3 amino acids: CASSDNLNTEAFF. The CDR3 coding sequence is TGTGCCAGCAGTGATAACTTGAACACTGAAGCTTTCTTT. The chain combines TRBV2 with TRBJ1-1; unclear D gene. The ends were cut back, 3 bases at V and 0 bases at J, with 5 bases in the middle. The CDR3 sequence is 13 residues long. Germline V gene lookup returns CDR1 SNHLY and CDR2 FYNNEI.

This sequence joins TRBV27 and TRBJ2-7, with D hard to call. Germline-derived CDR1 and CDR2 are MNHEY and SMNVEV (reference sequence). The CDR3 length is 16 residues. V lost 5 bases and J lost 3, with 20 bases in between. In DNA, the CDR3 is TGTGCCAGCAGTCCCTCATCGGCGGCGAGAGGCTACGAGCAGTACTTC. Amino acid sequence: CASSPSSAARGYEQYF.